A selection of T cell receptor beta chains follows, all from one sample in a study of blood T cell repertoires in COVID-19. Profiling relied on immunoSEQ multiplex PCR, and the TCRdb table lists in-frame clones only, not all of them. The table includes 350,000 to 500,000 clones, around nine tenths detected once. What was sequenced was PBMCs or T cells enriched from blood (not recorded which). The receptors derive from a woman aged 18-29 years who had been exposed to COVID-19. Both conserved end residues are part of each CDR3. The order of the fields is clone size, J gene, V gene, D gene, CDR3 protein, CDR3 DNA. A D gene is named only where the DNA matches it firmly. Only part of the rows carry a size: once, few, many, or a class if the clone is expanded.

-,TRBJ1-2,TRBV6-1,-,CASSETGQRVWGYTF,TGTGCCAGCAGTGAAACGGGACAACGAGTGTGGGGCTACACCTTC
-,TRBJ2-1,TRBV28,TRBD2,CASKTSGRGEQFF,TGTGCCAGCAAGACTAGCGGGAGAGGCGAGCAGTTCTTC
-,TRBJ2-7,TRBV7-9,-,CASSSGRTETLYEQYF,TGTGCCAGCAGCTCAGGTAGGACAGAAACCCTCTACGAGCAGTACTTC
-,TRBJ2-5,TRBV5-6,TRBD1,CASSFSQGQETQYF,TGTGCCAGCAGCTTTAGTCAGGGACAGGAGACCCAGTACTTC
-,TRBJ2-3,TRBV6-5,-,CASSRPTEGTDTQYF,TGTGCCAGCAGTCGACCGACAGAGGGCACAGATACGCAGTATTTT
-,TRBJ1-1,TRBV7-2,TRBD1,CASSIDRGLRDTEAFF,TGTGCCAGCAGCATCGACAGGGGGCTGCGAGACACTGAAGCTTTCTTT
-,TRBJ2-7,TRBV5-1,-,CASSTGYGGVNNEQYF,TGCGCCAGCAGCACTGGATACGGGGGAGTCAACAACGAGCAGTACTTC
-,TRBJ2-3,TRBV4-2,-,CASSQDYRGTDTQYF,TGTGCCAGCAGCCAAGACTACAGGGGCACAGATACGCAGTATTTT
-,TRBJ2-7,TRBV4-2,-,CASSQGRGPDEQYF,TGTGCCAGCAGCCAAGGTAGGGGTCCCGACGAGCAGTACTTC
-,TRBJ2-1,TRBV7-2,-,CASSSSGPSYNEQFF,TGTGCCAGCAGCTCGAGCGGGCCCTCCTACAATGAGCAGTTCTTC
-,TRBJ2-3,TRBV24-1,TRBD1,CATSDLRQGRTDTQYF,TGTGCCACCAGTGACCTAAGACAGGGACGCACAGATACGCAGTATTTT
-,TRBJ1-1,TRBV27,-,CASSLSPMNTEAFF,TGTGCCAGCAGTTTAAGCCCGATGAACACTGAAGCTTTCTTT
-,TRBJ1-2,TRBV7-2,TRBD1,CASSLARGDSYGYTF,TGTGCCAGCAGCTTAGCCAGAGGGGACAGCTATGGCTACACCTTC
-,TRBJ1-4,TRBV4-1,-,CGTAEGETNEKLFF,TGCGGGACAGCCGAGGGGGAAACTAATGAAAAACTGTTTTTT
-,TRBJ1-1,TRBV7-3,TRBD1,CASSSARGRETEAFF,TGTGCCAGCAGCTCAGCCAGGGGGCGTGAGACTGAAGCTTTCTTT
-,TRBJ1-1,TRBV27,-,CASMLTVMNTEAFF,TGTGCCAGCATGCTGACAGTGATGAACACTGAAGCTTTCTTT
-,TRBJ1-1,TRBV5-1,TRBD1,CASRGDRGDTEAFF,TGCGCCAGCAGAGGGGACAGGGGAGACACTGAAGCTTTCTTT
-,TRBJ2-7,TRBV5-1,TRBD1,CASSFTDRRSYEQYF,TGCGCCAGCAGCTTCACGGACAGGCGCTCCTACGAGCAGTACTTC
once,TRBJ1-1,TRBV18,TRBD1,CASSPLIGTGNTEAFF,TGTGCCAGCTCACCACTAATCGGGACAGGGAACACTGAAGCTTTCTTT
-,TRBJ2-7,TRBV7-6,-,CASSLALSAFGELEQYF,TGTGCCAGCAGCTTAGCGCTTTCGGCTTTCGGGGAACTCGAGCAGTACTTC
-,TRBJ2-7,TRBV27,TRBD2,CASSSAPSGSYEQYF,TGTGCCAGCAGTTCCGCTCCTAGCGGCTCCTACGAGCAGTACTTC
-,TRBJ2-7,TRBV28,-,CASSGGEGRGLYEQYF,TGTGCCAGCAGTGGGGGCGAGGGAAGGGGCCTCTACGAGCAGTACTTC
-,TRBJ2-3,TRBV6-4,-,CASSVAAVPDTQYF,TGTGCCAGCAGTGTAGCTGCAGTTCCCGATACGCAGTATTTT
-,TRBJ2-4,TRBV28,TRBD1,CASSPLTGENIQYF,TGTGCCAGCAGTCCCCTGACAGGGGAAAACATTCAGTACTTC
-,TRBJ2-3,TRBV27,-,CASSPPTQADTQYF,TGTGCCAGCAGTCCTCCCACTCAGGCAGATACGCAGTATTTT
-,TRBJ1-3,TRBV11-2,-,CASSLGQGNTIYF,TGTGCCAGCAGCTTAGGTCAGGGAAACACCATATATTTT
-,TRBJ2-1,TRBV2,TRBD2,CASSGLAGGGREQFF,TGTGCCAGCAGCGGACTAGCGGGGGGCGGTCGGGAGCAGTTCTTC
once,TRBJ1-1,TRBV4-3,-,CASSQQGGVSTEAFF,TGCGCCAGCAGCCAACAGGGAGGAGTATCCACTGAAGCTTTCTTT
-,TRBJ2-2,TRBV7-2,TRBD1,CASRSQQGPGELFF,TGTGCCAGCAGGTCACAACAGGGGCCCGGGGAGCTGTTTTTT
-,TRBJ1-2,TRBV4-2,-,CASSQDIGMGGYGYTF,TGTGCCAGCAGCCAAGATATCGGGATGGGTGGGTATGGCTACACCTTC
-,TRBJ2-2,TRBV7-3,-,CASSAGLNTGELFF,TGTGCCAGCAGCGCCGGACTTAACACCGGGGAGCTGTTTTTT
-,TRBJ1-1,TRBV28,TRBD1,CASSLDRVWTEAFF,TGTGCCAGCAGCCTCGACAGGGTTTGGACTGAAGCTTTCTTT
-,TRBJ2-3,TRBV18,TRBD1,CASSRDRGGTDTQYF,TGTGCCAGCTCACGGGACAGGGGAGGCACAGATACGCAGTATTTT
few,TRBJ1-3,TRBV27,-,CASSYGNTIYF,TGTGCCAGCTCGTATGGAAACACCATATATTTT
-,TRBJ1-2,TRBV3-1/TRBV3-2,TRBD1,CASSQIDRGVGYTF,TGTGCCAGCAGCCAAATCGACAGGGGTGTTGGCTACACCTTC
-,TRBJ1-2,TRBV13,-,CASSLVLQGPYGYTF,TGTGCCAGCAGCTTAGTCCTTCAGGGGCCCTATGGCTACACCTTC
-,TRBJ2-7,TRBV18,-,CASSFNRDHYEQYF,TGTGCCAGCTCATTCAACAGGGATCACTACGAGCAGTACTTC
-,TRBJ2-3,TRBV7-2,-,CASSFPLRDTQYF,TGTGCCAGCAGCTTCCCTTTACGGGATACGCAGTATTTT
-,TRBJ1-4,TRBV7-8,TRBD1,CASSGRTGSGEKLFF,TGTGCCAGCAGCGGAAGGACAGGGAGCGGAGAAAAACTGTTTTTT
-,TRBJ1-1,TRBV24-1,-,CATSEAGINTEAFF,TGTGCCACCAGTGAGGCAGGAATTAACACTGAAGCTTTCTTT
-,TRBJ2-5,TRBV5-1,TRBD1,CASRFPHGTGETQYF,TGCGCCAGCAGGTTCCCCCATGGGACAGGAGAGACCCAGTACTTC
-,TRBJ2-2,TRBV12-2,-,CASRSLRQGANNTGELFF,TGTGCAAGTCGCTCCTTAAGACAGGGGGCTAATAACACCGGGGAGCTGTTTTTT
-,TRBJ2-3,TRBV10-3,TRBD1,CAISHGTDTDTQYF,TGTGCCATCAGCCACGGGACAGACACAGATACGCAGTATTTT
-,TRBJ2-1,TRBV9,TRBD2,CASSRLAGGRSEQFF,TGTGCCAGCAGCAGACTAGCGGGGGGGCGTAGTGAGCAGTTCTTC
-,TRBJ2-5,TRBV12-3/TRBV12-4,-,CASSRLSGETQYF,TGTGCCAGCAGCCGACTCTCCGGGGAGACCCAGTACTTC
once,TRBJ2-1,TRBV7-6,TRBD2,CASSRTGASGVSSYNEQFF,TGTGCCAGCAGCCGTACGGGGGCTAGCGGGGTTAGCTCCTACAATGAGCAGTTCTTC
-,TRBJ2-5,TRBV16,TRBD1,CASSLLGQDGETQYF,TGTGCCAGCAGTCTGCTGGGACAGGACGGAGAGACCCAGTACTTC
-,TRBJ2-3,TRBV30,TRBD1,CAWSLRQGVQYF,TGTGCCTGGAGTTTGAGACAGGGGGTTCAGTATTTT
-,TRBJ1-6,TRBV11-2,-,CASSRDGTYNSPLHF,TGTGCCAGCAGCCGAGACGGGACCTATAATTCACCCCTCCACTTT
-,TRBJ2-5,TRBV14,-,CASSRAPQETQYF,TGTGCCAGCAGCCGGGCGCCACAAGAGACCCAGTACTTC
-,TRBJ1-5,TRBV28,-,CASSSSQPQHF,TGTGCCAGCAGTTCGTCTCAGCCCCAGCATTTT
-,TRBJ1-5,TRBV28,TRBD1,CASSPPDREFQPQHF,TGTGCCAGCAGTCCGCCCGACAGGGAATTTCAGCCCCAGCATTTT
-,TRBJ2-5,TRBV19,TRBD1,CASSRGDSPWMETQYF,TGTGCCAGTAGTAGAGGGGACAGCCCATGGATGGAGACCCAGTACTTC
-,TRBJ1-1,TRBV7-2,TRBD1,CASSKDRGVAEAFF,TGTGCCAGCAGCAAAGACAGGGGGGTGGCTGAAGCTTTCTTT
-,TRBJ2-2,TRBV9,-,CASSLAPNTGELFF,TGTGCCAGCAGCCTAGCTCCGAACACCGGGGAGCTGTTTTTT
-,TRBJ1-5,TRBV24-1,TRBD1,CATSEDRANQPQHF,TGTGCCACCAGTGAGGACAGGGCGAATCAGCCCCAGCATTTT
-,TRBJ1-1,TRBV27,-,CASSLSSRAGVTEAFF,TGTGCCAGCAGTTTATCGTCACGCGCAGGGGTCACTGAAGCTTTCTTT
few,TRBJ1-1,TRBV12-3/TRBV12-4,-,CASSFRVEAFF,TGTGCCAGCAGTTTTAGAGTTGAAGCTTTCTTT
-,TRBJ2-3,TRBV4-1,TRBD2,CASSATSGRISDTQYF,TGCGCCAGCAGCGCGACTAGCGGGAGGATCTCAGATACGCAGTATTTT
-,TRBJ1-4,TRBV3-1/TRBV3-2,TRBD1,CAIPKGTDAPPPNEKLFF,TGTGCCATCCCGAAAGGGACAGACGCTCCCCCTCCTAATGAAAAACTGTTTTTT